This entry lists 24 T cell receptor beta chains sequenced from one sample in a study of shared clonotypes between healthy human individuals. Here immunoSEQ multiplex PCR was the method, and the copy in TCRdb shows in-frame clones only, minus some. The sample includes approximately 2,200,000 clones, roughly 91% seen only once; the top ten take roughly 1.8%. As defined, naive CD8 cells were CD45RO-negative and positively selected for CCR7, with terminally differentiated effector memory CD45RA+ cells excluded. The specimen was naive CD8+ T cells from PBMCs. Every receptor here comes from a man in his late teens or twenties in good health. Some clones in this sample may be carry-over from other donors' samples.

This chain joins TRBV27 and TRBJ2-3, with D perhaps matching TRBD2 (6 bases). The V gene lost 6 bases and the J gene lost 6 bases, with 16 bases spanning the gap. Germline values: CDR1 MNHEY, CDR2 SMNVEV (reference sequence). The CDR3 loop spans 14 amino acids. The CDR3, as DNA: TGTGCCAGCAGGGTCCAGGGAGGTGCGGATACGCAGTATTTT. This sequence encodes CASRVQGGADTQYF.

V and J are TRBV29-1 and TRBJ2-7, with a possible D match to TRBD2 (6 bases). The CDR3 is 13 residues long. Deletions cut 3 bases from V and 6 bases from J, with 15 bases between. Germline V gives CDR1 SQVTM, CDR2 ANQGSEA. The DNA of the CDR3 is TGCAGCGTTGAGGAGCCGGGAGTGAGCGAGCAGTACTTC. Its translation: CSVEEPGVSEQYF.

J is TRBJ2-7 and V is TRBV9, with 8 bases fitting TRBD2. The CDR3 is 17 residues long. The germline gives CDR1 SGDLS, CDR2 YYNGEE. With 0 bases clipped from V and 1 base from J, the junction kept 9 bases outside the gene matches. The CDR3 reads CASSVDVGRAFSYEQYF. CDR3 nucleotides: TGTGCCAGCAGCGTAGATGTCGGGAGGGCATTTTCCTACGAGCAGTACTTC.

The chain is built from TRBV27 and TRBJ2-7; D could derive from TRBD1 or TRBD2 (5 bases each). This CDR3 is 13 amino acids long. With 0 bases removed from V and 5 bases from J, the gap between germline ends came to 8 bases. From germline, CDR1 is MNHEY and CDR2 SMNVEV (reference sequence). The DNA of the CDR3 is TGTGCCAGCAGTTTATCGGGACCTAACGAGCAGTACTTC. Encoded protein: CASSLSGPNEQYF.

In regard to this clone: Other DNA sequences in the same sample also yield this CDR3. The J gene is TRBJ2-7, the V gene TRBV9; D perhaps matches TRBD2 (5 bases). Germline-derived CDR1 and CDR2 are SGDLS and YYNGEE. Trimming shortened V by 0 bases and J by 1 base, and 5 bases separated the two germline ends. The CDR3 length is 13 residues. The CDR3 is CASSVGTSYEQYF. CDR3 bases: TGTGCCAGCAGCGTAGGGACTTCCTACGAGCAGTACTTC.

The V and J genes are TRBV14 and TRBJ1-5; 7 positions match TRBD1. V lost 5 bases, J lost 1 base, and 2 bases stayed unmatched. The CDR3 consists of 14 residues. Per the germline V gene, CDR1 is SGHDN and CDR2 is FVKESK. CDR3: CASSETGSNQPQHF. The CDR3 DNA sequence: TGTGCCAGCAGCGAGACAGGGAGCAATCAGCCCCAGCATTTT.

This sequence joins TRBV4-3 and TRBJ2-1; 15 bases align to TRBD2. Germline V gene data show CDR1 as LGHNA and CDR2 as YSLEER. The trim removed 1 base at V and 9 bases at J, leaving 10 bases unmatched. CDR3 length equals 18 residues. CDR3: CASSQGGGLAGGPSEQFF. CDR3 DNA sequence: TGCGCCAGCAGCCAAGGGGGAGGACTAGCGGGAGGGCCAAGTGAGCAGTTCTTC.

The chain recombines TRBV7-8 with TRBJ2-7, with D possibly being TRBD2 (7 bases). Trimming shortened V by 1 base and J by 6 bases, and 10 bases separated the two germline ends. There are 13 residues in the CDR3. Per germline, CDR1 SGHVS and CDR2 FQNEAQ. CDR3 DNA sequence: TGTGCCAGCAGCTTAGTGGGGGGGCGCGAGCAGTACTTC. As protein: CASSLVGGREQYF.

This clone was seen once. V gene TRBV29-1 combines with J gene TRBJ1-1, with a tentative D call TRBD1 (5 bases). Per the germline V gene, CDR1 is SQVTM and CDR2 is ANQGSEA. The CDR3 covers 10 residues. The V and J ends lost 7 bases and 6 bases respectively, with 9 bases between them. In DNA, the CDR3 is TGCAGCGCTGACAGACCTGAAGCTTTCTTT. Translating gives CSADRPEAFF.

The genes are TRBV18 and TRBJ2-3; 8 bases are shared with TRBD2. Germline assignment: CDR1 KGHSH and CDR2 LQKENI. V lost 3 bases, J lost 6 bases, and 14 bases stayed unmatched. The CDR3 spans 17 residues. The CDR3 DNA reads TGTGCCAGCTCACCGTTGGATAGCGGGAATTCCTTGGATACGCAGTATTTT. The encoded protein is CASSPLDSGNSLDTQYF.

This chain uses TRBV5-1 with TRBJ2-7, with TRBD2 matching 9 bases. V lost 0 bases, J lost 4 bases, and 14 bases stayed unmatched. The germline gives CDR1 SGHRS, CDR2 YFSETQ. The CDR3 covers 18 residues. CDR3 DNA sequence: TGCGCCAGCAGCTTGGGACGGACTATAGCGGGAGAGGGGTACGAGCAGTACTTC. It yields the protein CASSLGRTIAGEGYEQYF.

The chain recombines TRBV5-1 with TRBJ2-1; weak D call: TRBD1 (6 bases). The germline V and J ends were trimmed by 2 bases and 5 bases, with 11 bases remaining between them. The CDR3 has 14 amino acids. The germline gives CDR1 SGHRS, CDR2 YFSETQ. The CDR3: CASSFTGNNNEQFF. As DNA, the CDR3 is TGCGCCAGCAGCTTCACAGGGAATAACAATGAGCAGTTCTTC.

The V gene is TRBV27, the J gene TRBJ2-7; TRBD2 matches at 10 bases. Germline CDR1 and CDR2: MNHEY and SMNVEV (reference sequence). The CDR3 extends over 17 amino acids. Germline trimming cut 1 base from V and 0 bases from J; bases unmatched to any gene: 6. The CDR3 DNA reads TGTGCCAGCAGTTTATTGTCAGCGGGAGGGCTCTCCTACGAGCAGTACTTC. This sequence encodes CASSLLSAGGLSYEQYF.

This chain uses TRBV25-1 with TRBJ2-5, with D possibly matching TRBD1 (6 bases). In germline, CDR1 is MGHDK, CDR2 SYGVNS. The CDR3 contains 13 residues. With 4 bases removed from V and 3 bases from J, the gap between germline ends came to 9 bases. CDR3 region: CASSADRKETQYF. The CDR3 nucleotides read TGTGCCAGCAGTGCCGACAGGAAAGAGACCCAGTACTTC.

The V and J genes are TRBV5-6 and TRBJ2-2; no reliable D call. V was trimmed by 0 bases and J by 6 bases, leaving 15 bases between them. CDR3 length: 16 amino acids. The germline V gene has CDR1 SGHDT and CDR2 YYEEEE. CDR3 bases: TGTGCCAGCAGCTTGGACTGGGGAACTGGCGCCGGGGAGCTGTTTTTT. Its protein is CASSLDWGTGAGELFF.

The V call is TRBV7-9, the J call TRBJ1-2, with 7 bases matching TRBD1. This CDR3 region has 18 residues. CDR1 is SEHNR, CDR2 FQNEAQ, per germline (reference sequence). After removal of 5 bases from V and 2 bases from J, the junction contained 17 bases not matched to a gene. The CDR3: CASSHPRQGGESNYGYTF. CDR3 in DNA: TGTGCCAGCAGCCATCCCCGGCAGGGGGGGGAGTCGAACTATGGCTACACCTTC.

The chain carries TRBV29-1 and TRBJ1-1, with TRBD1 matching over 11 bases. The CDR3 sequence is 14 residues long. Germline CDR1 reads SQVTM; CDR2 reads ANQGSEA. This CDR3 is CIVPGQGVNTEAFF. The DNA for the CDR3 is TGCATCGTCCCGGGACAGGGGGTGAACACTGAAGCTTTCTTT.

In this sample, this clone turned up a few times. The chain links TRBV4-2 to TRBJ2-1; 9 nucleotides agree with TRBD2. Unmatched junction bases numbered 7, after V lost 7 bases and J lost 6 bases. The CDR3 runs 14 residues. Germline-derived CDR1 and CDR2 are LGHNA and YNFKEQ. In DNA, the CDR3 is TGTGCCAGCACCCCGGGACTAGCCGCCAATGAGCAGTTCTTC. It encodes CASTPGLAANEQFF.

The V call is TRBV30, the J call TRBJ2-1; a possible D gene is TRBD1 (5 bases). The germline V gene has CDR1 GTSNPN and CDR2 SVGIG (reference sequence). V was pared by 0 bases and J by 5 bases, with 8 bases between. The CDR3 extends over 13 amino acids. The CDR3 loop is CAWSVQGDNEQFF. The CDR3 DNA reads TGTGCCTGGAGTGTACAAGGGGACAATGAGCAGTTCTTC.

As concerns this clone: This same CDR3 is encoded by further DNA sequences in the sample. This chain connects TRBV27 to TRBJ2-7; tentatively, D is TRBD1 (6 bases). CDR3 length: 13 residues. The germline V and J ends were trimmed by 4 bases and 2 bases, with 9 bases remaining between them. Germline lookup yields CDR1 MNHEY and CDR2 SMNVEV (reference sequence). The DNA of the CDR3 is TGTGCCAGCAGTTCCAGGGGTCCCTACGAGCAGTACTTC. Translated, it gives CASSSRGPYEQYF.

The V gene is TRBV28, the J gene TRBJ2-1, with 9 nucleotides matching TRBD1. Germline CDR1 is MDHEN and CDR2 is SYDVKM. Trimming took 4 bases from V and 0 from J; bases not matched to a gene: 4. CDR3 length equals 16 residues. The CDR3 bases are TGTGCCAGCAGTTCCGTGGGACAGGGCTCCTACAATGAGCAGTTCTTC. Protein product: CASSSVGQGSYNEQFF.

This clone was recorded once. The chain links TRBV21-1 to TRBJ2-5; TRBD1 was called by the table and not checked on the DNA. TRBV21-1 is marked as a pseudogene. The CDR3 extends over 14 amino acids. The DNA for the CDR3 is TGTGCCAGCATCCCTCGGGACACCCAAGAGACCCAGTACTTC. Translation gives CASIPRDTQETQYF.

This rearrangement joins TRBV7-2 to TRBJ1-1, with D tentatively TRBD1 (6 bases). Germline V gene sequence: CDR1 SGHTA, CDR2 FQGNSA. The CDR3 covers 15 residues. Between the trimmed V and J ends, which lost 5 bases and 1 base, there was a span of 14 bases. CDR3 in amino acids: CASSMTGHQNTEAFF. CDR3 bases: TGTGCCAGCAGCATGACGGGACACCAGAACACTGAAGCTTTCTTT. Full variable domain (outside the CDR3, taken from reference TRBV7-2 and TRBJ1-1): GAGVSQSPSNKVTEKGKDVELRCDPISGHTALYWYRQSLGQGLEFLIYFQGNSAPDKSGLPSDRFSAERTGGSVSTLTIQRTQQEDSAVYLCASSMTGHQNTEAFFGQGTRLTVV.

This chain joins TRBV30 and TRBJ2-7; no firm D call. The V end lost 5 bases, the J end lost 1 base, and 6 bases lay between the germline ends. The germline V gene encodes CDR1 GTSNPN and CDR2 SVGIG (reference sequence). CDR3 length equals 11 residues. The CDR3 DNA follows: TGTGCCTGGGGTATTTCCTACGAGCAGTACTTC. It encodes CAWGISYEQYF.